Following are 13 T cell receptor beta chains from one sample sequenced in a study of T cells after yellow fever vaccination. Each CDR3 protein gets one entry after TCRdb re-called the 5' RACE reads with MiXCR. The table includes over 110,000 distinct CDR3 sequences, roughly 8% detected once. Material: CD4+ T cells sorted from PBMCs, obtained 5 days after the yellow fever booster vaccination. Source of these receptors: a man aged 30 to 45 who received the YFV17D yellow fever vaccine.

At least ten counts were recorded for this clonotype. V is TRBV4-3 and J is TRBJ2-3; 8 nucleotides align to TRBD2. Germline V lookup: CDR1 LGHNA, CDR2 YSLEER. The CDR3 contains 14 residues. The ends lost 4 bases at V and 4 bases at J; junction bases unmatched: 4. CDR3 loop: CASSLRTSSDTQYF. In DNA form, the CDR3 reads TGCGCCAGCAGCCTCAGGACTAGCTCAGATACGCAGTATTTT.

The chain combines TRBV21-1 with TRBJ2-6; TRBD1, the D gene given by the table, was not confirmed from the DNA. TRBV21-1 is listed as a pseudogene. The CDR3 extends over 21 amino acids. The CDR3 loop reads CASSKLATGTGEFLGANVLTF. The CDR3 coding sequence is TGTGCCAGCAGCAAACTTGCCACCGGGACAGGTGAATTCTTGGGGGCCAACGTCCTGACTTTC.

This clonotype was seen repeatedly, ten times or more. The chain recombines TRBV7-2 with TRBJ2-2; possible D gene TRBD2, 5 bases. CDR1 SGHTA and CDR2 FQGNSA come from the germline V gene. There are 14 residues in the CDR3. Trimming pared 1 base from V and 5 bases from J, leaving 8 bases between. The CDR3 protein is CASSLVGDTGELFF. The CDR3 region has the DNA TGTGCCAGCAGCTTAGTCGGGGATACCGGGGAGCTGTTTTTT.

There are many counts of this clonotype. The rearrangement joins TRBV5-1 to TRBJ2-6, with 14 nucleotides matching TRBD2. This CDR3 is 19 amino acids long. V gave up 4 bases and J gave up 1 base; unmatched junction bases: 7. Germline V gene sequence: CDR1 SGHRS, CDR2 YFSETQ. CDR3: CASSPAGTSGSSGANVLTF. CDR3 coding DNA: TGCGCCAGCAGCCCCGCCGGGACTAGCGGGAGTTCTGGGGCCAACGTCCTGACTTTC.

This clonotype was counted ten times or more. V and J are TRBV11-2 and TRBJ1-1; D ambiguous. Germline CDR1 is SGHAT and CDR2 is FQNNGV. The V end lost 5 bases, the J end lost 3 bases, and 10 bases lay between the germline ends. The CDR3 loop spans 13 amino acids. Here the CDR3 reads CASSRLGYTEAFF. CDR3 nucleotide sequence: TGTGCCAGCAGCCGGTTGGGGTACACTGAAGCTTTCTTT.

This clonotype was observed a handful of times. This chain's CDR3 is CASSLGVAGGVTDTQYF. The CDR3 DNA reads as TGTGCCAGCAGCTTAGGCGTAGCGGGAGGGGTCACAGATACGCAGTATTTT. V gene TRBV7-6 combines with J gene TRBJ2-3; TRBD2 matches 11 bases. Germline loops: CDR1 SGHVS, CDR2 FNYEAQ. The CDR3 runs 17 residues. V shed 1 base, J shed 2 bases, and the junction held 5 bases outside the gene matches. Full variable domain (remainder filled in from reference TRBV7-6 and TRBJ2-3): GAGVSQSPRYKVTKRGQDVALRCDPISGHVSLYWYRQALGQGPEFLTYFNYEAQQDKSGLPNDRFSAERPEGSISTLTIQRTEQRDSAMYRCASSLGVAGGVTDTQYFGPGTRLTVL.

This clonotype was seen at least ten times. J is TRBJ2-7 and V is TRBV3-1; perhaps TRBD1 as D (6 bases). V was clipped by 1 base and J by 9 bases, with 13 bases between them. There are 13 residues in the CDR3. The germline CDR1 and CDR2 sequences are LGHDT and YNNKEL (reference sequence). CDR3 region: CASSQVPSRGQYF. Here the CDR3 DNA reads TGTGCCAGCAGCCAAGTGCCCTCCAGGGGGCAGTACTTC.

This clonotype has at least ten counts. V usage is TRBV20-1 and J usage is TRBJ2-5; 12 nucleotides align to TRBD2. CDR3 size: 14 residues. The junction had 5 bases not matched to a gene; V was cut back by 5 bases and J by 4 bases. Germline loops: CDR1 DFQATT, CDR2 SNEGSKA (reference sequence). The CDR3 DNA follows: TGCAGTGCTCGGACTAGCGGGAAGCGAGAGACCCAGTACTTC. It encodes CSARTSGKRETQYF.

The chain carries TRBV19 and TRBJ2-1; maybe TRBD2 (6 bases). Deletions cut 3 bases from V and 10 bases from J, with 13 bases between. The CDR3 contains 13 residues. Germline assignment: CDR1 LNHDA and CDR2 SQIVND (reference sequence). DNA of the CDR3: TGTGCCAGTAGTATGCGGGGTTGGGTGGAGCAGTTCTTC. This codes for CASSMRGWVEQFF.

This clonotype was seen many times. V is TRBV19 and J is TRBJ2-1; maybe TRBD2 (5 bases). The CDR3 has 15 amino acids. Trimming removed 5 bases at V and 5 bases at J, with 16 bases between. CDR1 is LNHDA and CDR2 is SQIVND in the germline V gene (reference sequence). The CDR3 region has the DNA TGTGCCAGTAGTCCCCCCGAGCGGTGGGACAATGAGCAGTTCTTC. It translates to CASSPPERWDNEQFF. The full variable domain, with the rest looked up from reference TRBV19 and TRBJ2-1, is DGGITQSPKYLFRKEGQNVTLSCEQNLNHDAMYWYRQDPGQGLRLIYYSQIVNDFQKGDIAEGYSVSREKKESFPLTVTSAQKNPTAFYLCASSPPERWDNEQFFGPGTRLTVL.

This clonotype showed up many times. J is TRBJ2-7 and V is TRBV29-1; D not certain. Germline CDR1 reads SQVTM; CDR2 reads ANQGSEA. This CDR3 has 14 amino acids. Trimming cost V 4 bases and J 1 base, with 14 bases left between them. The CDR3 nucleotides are TGCAGCGTTGTTCTGGGGTGGCAGTCCTACGAGCAGTACTTC. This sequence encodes CSVVLGWQSYEQYF.

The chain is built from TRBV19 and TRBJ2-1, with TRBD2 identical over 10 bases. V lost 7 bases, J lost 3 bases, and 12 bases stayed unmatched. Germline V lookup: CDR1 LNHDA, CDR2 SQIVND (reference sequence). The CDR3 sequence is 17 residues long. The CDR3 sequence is CASKGAGGPTGYNEQFF. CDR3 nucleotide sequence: TGTGCCAGTAAGGGAGCGGGAGGGCCGACTGGCTACAATGAGCAGTTCTTC. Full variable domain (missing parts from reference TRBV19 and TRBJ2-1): DGGITQSPKYLFRKEGQNVTLSCEQNLNHDAMYWYRQDPGQGLRLIYYSQIVNDFQKGDIAEGYSVSREKKESFPLTVTSAQKNPTAFYLCASKGAGGPTGYNEQFFGPGTRLTVL.

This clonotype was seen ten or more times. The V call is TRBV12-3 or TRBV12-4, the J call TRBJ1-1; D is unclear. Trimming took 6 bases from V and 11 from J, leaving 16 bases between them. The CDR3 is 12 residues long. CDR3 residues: CASRRTGSGAFF. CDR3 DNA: TGTGCCAGCAGGCGGACCGGGTCTGGTGCTTTCTTT.